This TCR beta chain appears in the sequencing data of a study of blood T cell repertoires in COVID-19. Study context: Italy, Spain and the United States were the sources of the convalescent and acute COVID-19 samples. From T cells, B-cell-depleted T cells, or PBMCs came the material, which was cDNA or gDNA.

Original processing notes: Reference gene primer amplification in the assay estimated nucleated cell counts. Using immunoSEQ multiplex PCR, the repertoire was profiled, and TCRdb retains in-frame clones only, with some absent. Clonal size and the V and J genes are those of that table, whereas D and trimming came from the DNA. The sample consists of about 300,000 clones, about 87% of them appearing once. The CDR3 totals 15 residues. The ends lost 5 bases at V and 7 bases at J; junction bases unmatched: 10. Germline V gene data show CDR1 as MNHEY and CDR2 as SMNVEV (reference sequence). The sequence came from a woman aged 25 to 45 who had recovered from COVID-19. The sample consisted of peripheral blood. The rearrangement joins TRBV27 to TRBJ2-1; 8 nucleotides line up with TRBD2. CDR3 DNA: TGTGCCAGCAGTCCCGCGGGACTAGGGTATAATGAGCAGTTCTTC. Its protein is CASSPAGLGYNEQFF.